This TCR beta chain is drawn from a study of T cells in women clearing cervical HPV infection (dated by TCRdb to the late 2010s). As for the study more broadly: Cases were 20 to 25 women with histologically confirmed HPV16-related CIN3 or worse, including 2 invasive cancers. The 25 or so controls were women who cleared a single incident HPV16 infection within 12 months without developing precancer or cancer. Blood from cases was collected at the visit at which the lesion was first identified, whereas blood from controls was collected once infection was no longer detected. For cases, a median interval of about 150 days, with an interquartile range of roughly 85 to 220 days, was observed between lesion detection and blood sampling. Since only a few of the women had HLA typing available, the possibility that HLA type was acting as a confounder could not be ruled out. This exploratory proof-of-principle case-control study, nested within the Guanacaste HPV Natural History Study in Costa Rica, compared TCR repertoires among women with different cervical HPV16 outcomes. Cases and controls were matched on year of sample collection and on age within five years. Cases had a median age of 34 years and controls had a median age of around 40, with no significant differences in baseline characteristics. In the parent cohort, some 10,000 women aged 18 or older were enrolled in Guanacaste, Costa Rica, during about 1993 to 1995 and were followed for seven years. As quality controls, five blinded duplicates were added to each group, bringing the total to about 60 samples made up of around 50 participants and some ten replicates. Overall results and qualifications from the work: Lower TRBV6-7 relative abundance was observed in cases than in controls (roughly 0.12% versus 0.15%; Bonferroni P = 0.0008). Cases were distinguished from controls with an estimated AUC of about 0.8 by random forest classifiers combining richness and V gene abundances. Because the number of T cells in each sample was unknown, differences in richness could reflect differing T-cell content rather than repertoire biology. The cross-sectional design could not show whether associations preceded infection or resulted from it; effector/memory subsets and HPV-specific T cells were not isolated. CIN3+ cases had significantly higher TCR repertoire richness than controls across sequencing depths, but evenness did not differ between the groups.

The immunoSEQ assay used multiplex PCR to amplify TCR beta CDR3 regions from an average of roughly 1,200 ng of genomic DNA per sample. To correct primer bias, the assay used a complete synthetic TCR repertoire to set an amplification baseline. Amplicons were sequenced on the Illumina platform. The study's own analysis went as follows. Sequences were error-corrected by clustering with frequency ratios and a modified nearest-neighbor algorithm and were then analyzed in the immunoSEQ Analyzer with IMGT gene definitions. At each rarefaction depth, TCR richness and evenness were averaged across 20 rarefaction repeats, and any sample with fewer sequences than the depth was left out. V, D and J gene relative abundances were compared between groups with Wilcoxon rank sum tests, applying FDR correction. Blinded duplicates gave an intraclass correlation of 95.6% for TCR richness and an average of roughly 76% across some 69 gene segments. Imported from immuneACCESS, the table was reduced by TCRdb to in-frame sequences with V and J called. These copies leave out some clones; in studies compared against another copy, an unresolved V gene accounts for under half, and the cause of the remainder is not known. That table furnishes V, J and clone size, whereas the DNA furnished D and trimming. The sample table on file contains tens of thousands of clones. The ten largest make up about 7.7% of the sample.

With regard to this clone: Its antigen remains undetermined. The read ends 3 residues before the CDR3 terminus; that terminus is restored from the germline J gene.

The CDR3 numbers 12 residues from cysteine through phenylalanine. Sequencing covers 27 bases of the CDR3, shown here with the frame starting at base 1. The germline V end is reduced by 7 bases and the J end by 5 bases; junction bases left unmatched: 7. The germline V gene gives CDR1 as SQVTM and CDR2 as ANQGSEA. Every participant had a single incident cervical HPV16 infection, and prevalent HPV16 infections were excluded. Cervical HPV DNA was detected by MY09/MY11 PCR and genotyped by dot-blot hybridization. Around 16 mL of heparinized blood were centrifuged, and the buffy coat was aliquoted, frozen at -30°C, then stored at -80°C. QIAGEN kits were used to extract genomic DNA from buffy coat specimens.

The specimen was blood buffy coat. The source of this sequence is a woman aged 18 to 75 with a cervical HPV16 infection that either progressed to CIN3+ or cleared (not recorded which). Here the chain combines TRBV29-1 and TRBJ2-7, and 8 junction bases match TRBD1. The part of the CDR3 DNA that was read is TGCAGCGGAAGGACAGGGCTGAACGAG. This translates into CSGRTGLNE. The complete CDR3 reads CSGRTGLNEQYF.